Listed here are 32 T cell receptor beta chains from one sample, sequenced in a study of blood T cell repertoires in COVID-19. The method was immunoSEQ multiplex PCR; TCRdb's version includes in-frame clones alone and lacks a portion of them. The sample contains about 400,000 clones, over 85% of which appear only once. Input material: PBMCs or T cells enriched from blood (not recorded which). These receptors were collected from a woman between 25 and 40 years old who had recovered from COVID-19.

The sample holds one count of this clone. CDR3 sequence reads: CASSLLRGGNQPQHF. The CDR3 nucleotides read TGTGCCAGCAGCCTCCTTCGGGGTGGCAATCAGCCCCAGCATTTT. The V call is TRBV28, the J call TRBJ1-5; D is unresolved. Germline lookup yields CDR1 MDHEN and CDR2 SYDVKM. V lost 6 bases and J lost 2, with 14 bases in between. The CDR3 runs 15 residues.

This clone was observed once. J is TRBJ2-2 and V is TRBV30; D gene unclear. The V end was cut by 1 base, the J end by 5 bases, with 14 bases between. CDR3 length equals 15 residues. Germline V gene data show CDR1 as GTSNPN and CDR2 as SVGIG (reference sequence). The CDR3 is CAWSAQTTYTGELFF. CDR3 coding DNA: TGTGCCTGGAGTGCCCAGACAACTTATACCGGGGAGCTGTTTTTT.

The V call is TRBV11-1, the J call TRBJ2-5; no definite D call. V gave up 4 bases and J gave up 5 bases, with 14 bases separating them. Germline V gene sequence: CDR1 SGHAT, CDR2 FQDESV (reference sequence). CDR3 length: 14 residues. The CDR3 nucleotides are TGTGCCAGCAGCTCCTTTATAGAGAAGGAGACCCAGTACTTC. This gives the protein CASSSFIEKETQYF. The whole variable domain, remainder taken from reference TRBV11-1 and TRBJ2-5, is EAEVAQSPRYKITEKSQAVAFWCDPISGHATLYWYRQILGQGPELLVQFQDESVVDDSQLPKDRFSAERLKGVDSTLKIQPAELGDSAMYLCASSSFIEKETQYFGPGTRLLVL.

The CDR3 loop reads CASSGRGQGARYGYTF. CDR3 coding DNA: TGTGCCAGCAGTGGAAGGGGACAGGGGGCTCGTTATGGCTACACCTTC. The rearrangement joins TRBV6-6 to TRBJ1-2; 12 bases agree with TRBD1. The CDR3 spans 16 residues. The J segment lost 5 bases and the V segment lost 5 bases, leaving 9 bases of the junction unmatched. Germline CDR1 reads MNHNY; CDR2 reads SVGAGI (reference sequence).

The CDR3 here is CASSHLQGLEPLHF. Written as DNA, the CDR3 is TGTGCCAGCAGCCACCTACAGGGTTTGGAACCCCTCCACTTT. This rearrangement joins TRBV3-1 (or the pseudogene TRBV3-2) to TRBJ1-6, with D perhaps TRBD1 (6 bases). Germline CDR1 and CDR2: LGHDT and YNNKEL (reference sequence). CDR3 size: 14 residues. V lost 3 bases to trimming and J lost 12 bases, with 15 bases between them.

The CDR3: CASSLFPGQLSARYF. CDR3 in DNA: TGTGCCAGCAGTTTATTCCCCGGACAGTTAAGCGCCCGGTACTTC. This chain uses TRBV28 with TRBJ2-7, with D perhaps TRBD1 (6 bases). The V gene lost 1 base and the J gene lost 12 bases, with 22 bases spanning the gap. This CDR3 has 15 amino acids. Germline values: CDR1 MDHEN, CDR2 SYDVKM.

Here the CDR3 DNA reads TGCGCCACCCACCTGGGGGGGAACCTTATGACTGAAGCTTTCTTT. It translates to CATHLGGNLMTEAFF. This chain connects TRBV10-2 to TRBJ1-1; D might be TRBD1 (5 bases). The germline CDR1 and CDR2 sequences are WSHSY and SAAADI. This CDR3 spans 15 amino acids. V dropped 10 bases and J dropped 5 bases, with 23 bases sitting between them.

This clone was detected once. V is TRBV11-2 and J is TRBJ1-1, with 8 bases fitting TRBD1. The V and J ends lost 1 base and 13 bases, in that order; junction bases with no gene match: 2. CDR1 and CDR2 from the germline V gene are SGHAT and FQNNGV. This CDR3 has 11 residues. DNA of the CDR3: TGTGCCAGCAGCTTAGGGGACAGGAATTTCTTT. This translates into CASSLGDRNFF.

CDR3: CASSPGQGSTDTQYF. The CDR3 DNA sequence: TGTGCCAGCAGCCCCGGACAGGGGAGCACAGATACGCAGTATTTT. The genes are TRBV7-9 and TRBJ2-3; 9 bases match TRBD1. The length of the CDR3 is 15 residues. Germline CDR1 and CDR2: SEHNR and FQNEAQ (reference sequence). Losses at the gene ends were 5 bases for V and 0 bases for J; bases not matched to a gene: 3.

CDR3: CATSDTGSSTDTQYF. DNA for the CDR3: TGTGCCACCAGTGATACGGGATCATCCACAGATACGCAGTATTTT. The gene calls are TRBV24-1 and TRBJ2-3; D may be TRBD2 (5 bases). The CDR3 has 15 amino acids. The germline CDR1 and CDR2 sequences are KGHDR and SFDVKD. V shed 3 bases and J shed 2 bases, with 11 bases lying between them.

In regard to this clone: At the DNA level, this CDR3 is encoded by other sequences in the same sample as well. The CDR3 region has the DNA TGTGCCAGCAGCGTAGCCTCTTACAATGAGCAGTTCTTC. Its translation is CASSVASYNEQFF. This rearrangement joins TRBV9 to TRBJ2-1; no definite D call. In germline, CDR1 is SGDLS, CDR2 YYNGEE. The V gene lost 0 bases and the J gene lost 4 bases, with 5 bases spanning the gap. This CDR3 spans 13 amino acids.

This rearrangement joins TRBV7-9 to TRBJ2-1, with TRBD2 matching over 10 bases. Per germline, CDR1 SEHNR and CDR2 FQNEAQ (reference sequence). The CDR3 totals 15 residues. The V gene end was trimmed by 7 bases and the J gene end by 7 bases; junction bases not matched to a gene: 10. CDR3 loop: CASNYLAGASNEQFF. The DNA for the CDR3 is TGTGCCAGCAACTACCTAGCGGGAGCTAGTAATGAGCAGTTCTTC. Using reference TRBV7-9 and TRBJ2-1 for the parts outside the CDR3, the full variable domain is DTGVSQNPRHKITKRGQNVTFRCDPISEHNRLYWYRQTLGQGPEFLTYFQNEAQLEKSRLLSDRFSAERPKGSFSTLEIQRTEQGDSAMYLCASNYLAGASNEQFFGPGTRLTVL.

The chain has TRBV19 and TRBJ1-2; TRBD1 might be the D (6 bases). The germline V gene has CDR1 LNHDA and CDR2 SQIVND (reference sequence). The CDR3 is made up of 12 amino acids. V lost 9 bases and J lost 8, with 16 bases in between. For the CDR3, the DNA is TGTGCCAGCCAGAGGTCTGGGGGCGGCTACACCTTC. It codes for CASQRSGGGYTF.

The chain combines TRBV5-1 with TRBJ2-7, with TRBD2 identical over 8 bases. V dropped 5 bases and J dropped 6; count of bases not matched to a gene: 10. This CDR3 has 14 amino acids. Germline V gene sequence: CDR1 SGHRS, CDR2 YFSETQ. The CDR3 region is CASSGTSRALEQYF. In nucleotides, the CDR3 is TGCGCCAGCAGTGGGACTAGTAGGGCACTCGAGCAGTACTTC.

The chain carries TRBV2 and TRBJ2-7; possibly TRBD2 for D (6 bases). Germline loops: CDR1 SNHLY, CDR2 FYNNEI. This CDR3 is 12 amino acids long. V shed 6 bases and J shed 10 bases, with 16 bases lying between them. The DNA of the CDR3 is TGTGCCAGCAGCGTTAGCGCGGACTATCAGTACTTC. Its protein product is CASSVSADYQYF.

The genes are TRBV6-6 and TRBJ1-5; 7 bases are a match to TRBD1. The ends lost 6 bases at V and 6 bases at J; junction bases unmatched: 20. This CDR3 has 18 residues. The germline V gene has CDR1 MNHNY and CDR2 SVGAGI (reference sequence). For the CDR3, the DNA is TGTGCCAGCAGCCCAATCCATGCGACAGGGCTAGTGAGTCAGCCCCAGCATTTT. It encodes CASSPIHATGLVSQPQHF.

J is TRBJ1-5 and V is TRBV7-9, with 7 bases that match TRBD1. The germline CDR1 and CDR2 sequences are SEHNR and FQNEAQ (reference sequence). This CDR3 has 16 amino acids. The V segment lost 0 bases and the J segment 0 bases; nucleotides outside the gene matches: 2. The chain's CDR3 is CASSLASGGSNQPQHF. The CDR3 DNA is TGTGCCAGCAGCTTAGCCTCAGGGGGTAGCAATCAGCCCCAGCATTTT.

The chain combines TRBV28 with TRBJ1-6; tentative D call: TRBD1 (6 bases). Deletions cut 6 bases from V and 7 bases from J, with 16 bases between. The length of the CDR3 is 15 residues. Per the germline V gene, CDR1 is MDHEN and CDR2 is SYDVKM. The CDR3 is CASSPQGSLNSPLHF. CDR3 nucleotide sequence: TGTGCCAGCAGCCCACAGGGCTCTTTAAATTCACCCCTCCACTTT.

The chain joins TRBV28 to TRBJ1-6, with TRBD1 matching over 8 bases. In germline, CDR1 is MDHEN, CDR2 SYDVKM. This CDR3 is built from 14 residues. The V and J ends lost 8 bases and 10 bases, in that order; junction bases with no gene match: 10. The CDR3 protein is CASRADRGGSPLHF. In DNA, the CDR3 is TGTGCCAGCCGAGCCGACAGGGGAGGGTCACCCCTCCACTTT.

J is TRBJ2-7 and V is TRBV18; D is possibly TRBD2 (5 bases). Germline lookup yields CDR1 KGHSH and CDR2 LQKENI. CDR3 length: 14 residues. The V and J ends lost 5 bases and 2 bases respectively, with 13 bases between them. CDR3 nucleotides: TGTGCCAGCTCAAACGGGAAAATGACCTACGAGCAGTACTTC. Protein: CASSNGKMTYEQYF.

This chain uses TRBV5-4 with TRBJ1-4; 7 nucleotides match TRBD1. With V trimmed by 4 bases and J by 8 bases, 2 bases remained unmatched. CDR1 and CDR2 (germline): SGHNT, YYREEE (reference sequence). The CDR3 is made up of 12 amino acids. The CDR3 reads CASSKTGEKLFF. The CDR3 nucleotides read TGTGCCAGCAGCAAGACAGGGGAAAAACTGTTTTTT.

J is TRBJ1-5 and V is TRBV30; a weak D match, TRBD1 (6 bases). The CDR3 length is 13 residues. The germline V gene encodes CDR1 GTSNPN and CDR2 SVGIG (reference sequence). V lost 5 bases and J lost 8, with 16 bases in between. CDR3 DNA sequence: TGTGCCTGGGACAGGACCGGCAGGGAGCCCCAGCATTTT. It is translated as CAWDRTGREPQHF.

Here the CDR3 DNA reads TGTGCCAGCAGCCTAGCTAGCGGGAGTACCGCAGATACGCAGTATTTT. This encodes CASSLASGSTADTQYF. The rearrangement uses TRBV7-3 and TRBJ2-3; 10 nucleotides align to TRBD2. J was trimmed by 4 bases and V by 5 bases; bases with no gene match: 9. The CDR3 is made up of 16 amino acids. From germline, CDR1 is SGHTA and CDR2 FQGTGA. The variable domain in full, completed from reference TRBV7-3 and TRBJ2-3, reads GAGVSQTPSNKVTEKGKYVELRCDPISGHTALYWYRQSLGQGPEFLIYFQGTGAADDSGLPNDRFFAVRPEGSVSTLKIQRTERGDSAVYLCASSLASGSTADTQYFGPGTRLTVL.

This chain connects TRBV10-3 to TRBJ1-1; D unresolved. V gave up 5 bases and J gave up 6 bases, with 16 bases separating them. The CDR3 extends over 14 amino acids. CDR1 and CDR2 (germline): ENHRY, SYGVKD. CDR3 loop: CAISMALTGAEAFF. CDR3 coding DNA: TGTGCCATCAGTATGGCCCTTACGGGTGCTGAAGCTTTCTTT.

The chain employs TRBV20-1 and TRBJ2-3, with a tentative D call TRBD2 (7 bases). From germline, CDR1 is DFQATT and CDR2 SNEGSKA (reference sequence). The CDR3 runs to 14 residues. V was trimmed by 3 bases and J by 8 bases, leaving 18 bases between them. The CDR3 loop is CSASDRGALSTQYF. In DNA form, the CDR3 reads TGCAGTGCTAGTGATCGGGGGGCATTGAGTACGCAGTATTTT.

CDR3 region: CASSLLPGAGREAYGYTF. The CDR3 DNA sequence: TGTGCCAGCAGCTTACTACCTGGGGCTGGCAGGGAAGCCTATGGCTACACCTTC. The V call is TRBV11-2, the J call TRBJ1-2, with D perhaps TRBD1 (5 bases). Per the germline V gene, CDR1 is SGHAT and CDR2 is FQNNGV. Trimming pared 2 bases from V and 4 bases from J, leaving 23 bases between. This CDR3 comprises 18 residues.

CDR3 nucleotides: TGTGCCAGTAGCCGACTGGTGAACACTGAAGCTTTCTTT. Its protein is CASSRLVNTEAFF. The genes are TRBV19 and TRBJ1-1; D ambiguous. There are 13 residues in the CDR3. V was shortened by 6 bases and J by 0 bases, with 8 bases between the two germline ends. Germline CDR1 is LNHDA and CDR2 is SQIVND (reference sequence).

This chain joins TRBV12-3 or TRBV12-4 and TRBJ1-1, with 9 bases aligning to TRBD1. J was trimmed by 10 bases and V by 5 bases; bases with no gene match: 8. The CDR3 is 13 residues long. In nucleotides, the CDR3 is TGTGCCAGCAGTACCACAGGGGGCTGGGGAGCTTTCTTT. Translating gives CASSTTGGWGAFF.

CDR3 sequence reads: CSASWPRSGRLHNEQFF. The CDR3, as DNA: TGCAGTGCCAGTTGGCCAAGGAGCGGGAGACTCCACAATGAGCAGTTCTTC. The V gene is TRBV20-1, the J gene TRBJ2-1, with 8 bases aligning to TRBD2. Germline V lookup: CDR1 DFQATT, CDR2 SNEGSKA (reference sequence). The CDR3 has 17 amino acids. V lost 6 bases and J lost 5; bases outside the gene matches: 18.

This chain uses TRBV19 with TRBJ2-7, with TRBD1 as a possible D gene (6 bases). The CDR3 has 14 amino acids. The V and J ends lost 6 bases and 3 bases respectively, with 15 bases between them. Germline CDR1 and CDR2: LNHDA and SQIVND (reference sequence). CDR3 DNA sequence: TGTGCCAGTAGCCTGGACAGAAATATCTACGAGCAGTACTTC. Translation: CASSLDRNIYEQYF.

The chain is built from TRBV7-2 and TRBJ2-3, with D tentatively TRBD2 (6 bases). V lost 1 base and J 2 bases, leaving 13 bases between the germline ends. In germline, CDR1 is SGHTA, CDR2 FQGNSA. The CDR3 has 16 amino acids. CDR3 DNA: TGTGCCAGCAGCTTAGTGGTGGGGGGTTACACAGATACGCAGTATTTT. Its protein product is CASSLVVGGYTDTQYF.

DNA for the CDR3: TGTGCCAGCGGCGAATTGGGGACAGGGAGGTCACCCCTCCACTTT. Protein product: CASGELGTGRSPLHF. The chain uses TRBV11-2 and TRBJ1-6, with 9 bases lining up with TRBD1. Per the germline V gene, CDR1 is SGHAT and CDR2 is FQNNGV. V lost 8 bases to trimming and J lost 10 bases; unmatched junction nucleotides: 12. The CDR3 is made up of 15 amino acids.